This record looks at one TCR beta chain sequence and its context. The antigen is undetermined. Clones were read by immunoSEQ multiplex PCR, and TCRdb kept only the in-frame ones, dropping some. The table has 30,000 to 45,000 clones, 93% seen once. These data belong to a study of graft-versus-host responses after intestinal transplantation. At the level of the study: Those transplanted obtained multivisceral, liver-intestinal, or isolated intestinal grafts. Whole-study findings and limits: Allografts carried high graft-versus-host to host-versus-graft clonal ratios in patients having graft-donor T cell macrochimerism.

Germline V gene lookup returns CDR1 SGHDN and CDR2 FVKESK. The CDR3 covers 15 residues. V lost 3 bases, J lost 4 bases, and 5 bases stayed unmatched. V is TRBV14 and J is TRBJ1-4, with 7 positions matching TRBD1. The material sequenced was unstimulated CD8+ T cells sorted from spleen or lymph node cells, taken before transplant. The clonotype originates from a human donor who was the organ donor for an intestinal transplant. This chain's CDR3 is CASSHRQGGNEKLFF. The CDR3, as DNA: TGTGCCAGCAGCCACCGACAGGGCGGTAATGAAAAACTGTTTTTT.